The rows below give T cell receptor beta chains drawn from one sample of a study of T cell responses to AZD1222 COVID-19 vaccine. Assay used: immunoSEQ multiplex PCR; TCRdb lists only in-frame clones, some missing. The sample shows under 150,000 clones, 70% to 90% of them seen only once. Sequenced here: peripheral blood, sampled on day 0 of AZD1222 vaccination. Receptors originate from an adult in good health. The CDR3 runs from the conserved cysteine through the conserved F or W. D genes are given only for firm matches. Clone size is stated in some rows and not others, as once, few, many or a class when expanded.

d_call j_call clone_size v_call cdr3_nt cdr3_aa
NA TRBJ1-1 NA TRBV5-6 TGTGCCAGCAGTTACGACAGGCTGAACACTGAAGCTTTCTTT CASSYDRLNTEAFF
NA TRBJ1-1 NA TRBV5-4 TGTGCCAGCAGCTTGGAGGGGGGGGCGAACACTGAAGCTTTCTTT CASSLEGGANTEAFF
TRBD1 TRBJ1-2 NA TRBV28 TGTGCCAGCAGTGGCGACCTGGACAGGCGATATGGCTACACCTTC CASSGDLDRRYGYTF
TRBD1 TRBJ1-2 NA TRBV6-5 TGTGCCAGCAGTTACGGAGGGGGCGTGCTTGGCTACACCTTC CASSYGGGVLGYTF
NA TRBJ2-7 NA TRBV6-5 TGTGCCAGCAGAGGACAGGGAGGGGACTACGAGCAGTACTTC CASRGQGGDYEQYF
NA TRBJ1-2 NA TRBV6-5 TGTGCCAGCAGTCCCCGTTTGAGGGAGGAGGGCTACACCTTC CASSPRLREEGYTF
TRBD1 TRBJ2-7 NA TRBV2 TGTGCCAGCAGAACAGCGTGGACAGGGGTCGGGGAGCAGTACTTC CASRTAWTGVGEQYF
NA TRBJ2-5 NA TRBV6-5 TGTGCCAGCAGTTCAACGCAGCAGACCCAGTACTTC CASSSTQQTQYF
NA TRBJ2-5 NA TRBV5-1 TGCGCCAGCAGCTTGTCCGGGGAGCAAGAGACCCAGTACTTC CASSLSGEQETQYF
TRBD1 TRBJ2-3 NA TRBV5-6 TGTGCCAGCAGCCAACCGGGACAGGTCACAGATACGCAGTATTTT CASSQPGQVTDTQYF
NA TRBJ2-7 NA TRBV27 TGTGCCAGCAGTTTATGGGGGAGCTCCTACGAGCAGTACTTC CASSLWGSSYEQYF
TRBD1 TRBJ2-5 NA TRBV5-4 TGTGCCAGCAGCACGGGACAGGGGCGTCAAGAGACCCAGTACTTC CASSTGQGRQETQYF
NA TRBJ2-3 NA TRBV7-8 TGTGCCAGCAGCTCTTCTATGGGGTCCACTAGCACAGATACGCAGTATTTT CASSSSMGSTSTDTQYF
TRBD1 TRBJ2-7 NA TRBV5-1 TGCGCCAGCAGCTTGACAGGGGCCGCCGGCCACGAGCAGTACTTC CASSLTGAAGHEQYF
TRBD1 TRBJ1-4 NA TRBV9 TGTGCCAGCAGCGCGGGACAGCCTAATGAAAAACTGTTTTTT CASSAGQPNEKLFF
TRBD2 TRBJ2-4 once TRBV7-9 TGTGCCAGCAGCTTACCTCTTACTAGCGGGAGCGATGGAGACATTCAGTACTTC CASSLPLTSGSDGDIQYF
NA TRBJ1-2 NA TRBV7-8 TGTGCCAGCAGATTTCTTGGGGGGACCAGGGGCGACTATGGCTACACCTTC CASRFLGGTRGDYGYTF
NA TRBJ2-2 NA TRBV14 TGTGCCAGCAGCCAAGATCGGGTTGGCAGAAGGACCGGGGAGCTGTTTTTT CASSQDRVGRRTGELFF
TRBD1 TRBJ1-1 once TRBV14 TGTGCCAGCAGCCAGATAAGGACAGGTGAAGCTTTCTTT CASSQIRTGEAFF
TRBD1 TRBJ2-7 NA TRBV4-1 TGCGCCAGCAGCCTAAAGGCCCCCTCGACAGGGGGAACGTCCTACGAGCAGTACTTC CASSLKAPSTGGTSYEQYF
NA TRBJ2-1 NA TRBV10-1 TGCGCCAGCAGTGAGTCCGGCAGGGGAGATTTGTTCTTC CASSESGRGDLFF
NA TRBJ2-7 few TRBV7-9 TGTGCCAGCAGCTTAGTAAGTCTTGGGGGTAGGAACGAGCAGTACTTC CASSLVSLGGRNEQYF
TRBD1 TRBJ1-1 NA TRBV6-5 TGTGCCACCTACAGGGGAGGCACTGAAGCTTTCTTT CATYRGGTEAFF
TRBD1 TRBJ2-7 NA TRBV5-1 TGCGCCAGCAGCTTCGACAGGGGTCCCTACGAGCAGTACTTC CASSFDRGPYEQYF
NA TRBJ2-7 NA TRBV27 TGTGCCAGCAGTTCGAATATCCTTGCGGAGGATGGGTCCTACGAGCAGTACTTC CASSSNILAEDGSYEQYF
NA TRBJ1-4 NA TRBV18 TGTGCCAGCTCACCGCAAGGGGTGTCTAATGAAAAACTGTTTTTT CASSPQGVSNEKLFF
TRBD2 TRBJ2-3 NA TRBV4-2 TGTGCCAGCAGCCCCCGGACTAGCGCCACAGATACGCAGTATTTT CASSPRTSATDTQYF
NA TRBJ2-5 NA TRBV9 TGTGCCAGCAGCGTAGAAGTTAGCCGAGGGGAGACCCAGTACTTC CASSVEVSRGETQYF